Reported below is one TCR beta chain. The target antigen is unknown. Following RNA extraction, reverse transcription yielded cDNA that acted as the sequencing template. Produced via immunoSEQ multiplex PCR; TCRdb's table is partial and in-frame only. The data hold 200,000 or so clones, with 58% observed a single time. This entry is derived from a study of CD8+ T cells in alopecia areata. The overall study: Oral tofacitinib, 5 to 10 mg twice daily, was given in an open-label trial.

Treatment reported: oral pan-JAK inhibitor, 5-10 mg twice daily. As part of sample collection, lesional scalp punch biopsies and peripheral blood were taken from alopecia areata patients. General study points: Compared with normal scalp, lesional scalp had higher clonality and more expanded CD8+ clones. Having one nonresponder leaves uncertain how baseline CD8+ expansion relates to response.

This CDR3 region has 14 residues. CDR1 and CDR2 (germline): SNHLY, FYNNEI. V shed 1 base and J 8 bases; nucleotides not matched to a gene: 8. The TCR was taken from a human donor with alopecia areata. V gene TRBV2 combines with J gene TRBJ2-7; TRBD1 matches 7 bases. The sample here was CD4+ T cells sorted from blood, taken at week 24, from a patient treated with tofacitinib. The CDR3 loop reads CASSEGTGVSKQYF. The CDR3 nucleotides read TGTGCCAGCAGTGAAGGTACAGGGGTCAGCAAGCAGTACTTC. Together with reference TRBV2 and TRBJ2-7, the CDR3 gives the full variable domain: EPEVTQTPSHQVTQMGQEVILRCVPISNHLYFYWYRQILGQKVEFLVSFYNNEISEKSEIFDDQFSVERPDGSNFTLKIRSTKLEDSAMYFCASSEGTGVSKQYFGPGTRLTVT.